Following are 3 T cell receptor beta chains from one sample sequenced in a study of regulatory T cells in long-lasting Graves disease. TCR beta libraries were built with iRepertoire HTBI primers and Arm-PCR of CDR3 regions. Via MiXCR, TCRdb re-called the multiplex PCR reads, giving one row per CDR3 protein. The table includes approximately 210,000 distinct CDR3 sequences, around 17% detected once. As to time point: newly diagnosed GD, antithyroid drugs for less than 3 months. After RNA was extracted from PBMCs, the TCR library was made from it. Source: peripheral blood mononuclear cells (PBMCs), taken at new diagnosis, from a patient treated with antithyroid drugs. These receptors all stem from a female donor with Graves disease.

This clonotype was detected ten times or more. The chain joins TRBV9 to TRBJ1-6; D call uncertain. V was pared by 3 bases and J by 10 bases, with 20 bases between. CDR1 and CDR2 from the germline V gene are SGDLS and YYNGEE. The CDR3 is 16 residues long. In DNA, the CDR3 is TGTGCCAGCAGCGCCACAGAGGGCTACCGGGAGTCACCCCTCCACTTT. Residues: CASSATEGYRESPLHF.

This clonotype was observed at least ten times. The chain carries TRBV28 and TRBJ1-2; TRBD1 might be the D (6 bases). Per the germline V gene, CDR1 is MDHEN and CDR2 is SYDVKM. The CDR3 consists of 13 residues. The V and J ends lost 3 bases and 8 bases respectively, with 13 bases between them. The CDR3 DNA reads as TGTGCCAGCAGTTTTGGCAGGGGATGGGGCTACACCTTC. It yields the protein CASSFGRGWGYTF.

This clonotype was recorded at least ten times. Here the CDR3 DNA reads TGTGCCACCTCCGGGACAGAGCAAGAGACCCAGTACTTC. Amino acids: CATSGTEQETQYF. The V and J genes are TRBV10-3 and TRBJ2-5; 7 bases align to TRBD1. This CDR3 has 13 residues. Germline V gene lookup returns CDR1 ENHRY and CDR2 SYGVKD. V was clipped by 10 bases and J by 2 bases; unmatched bases: 7.